This T cell receptor (beta chain) derives from a study of regulatory T cells in long-lasting Graves disease. Study-wide results and caveats: Thyroid tissue was not sampled; only peripheral blood was. Newly diagnosed disease favored TRBV20-1 and TRBJ2-1 over persistent disease.

Relying on iRepertoire HTBI primers and Arm-PCR of CDR3 regions, the team built TCR beta libraries. TCRdb redid the calling of the multiplex PCR reads with MiXCR, one entry per CDR3 protein. The sample holds approximately 400,000 distinct CDR3 sequences; around 22% are singletons and the top ten take around 26%. Time point given: persistent/refractory GD, antithyroid drugs over 5 years with positive TRAb. From RNA extracted from PBMCs, the TCR library was made. This clonotype was seen a handful of times. Its matching antigen is unknown. The germline CDR1 and CDR2 sequences are SGHNT and YYREEE (reference sequence). Trimming stripped 0 bases from V and 5 bases from J, with 6 bases between. The CDR3 consists of 12 residues.

The clonotype comes from a female donor with Graves disease. The chain couples TRBV5-4 to TRBJ2-7; no clear D. This material consisted of peripheral blood mononuclear cells (PBMCs), taken when the disease was refractory, from a patient treated with antithyroid drugs. CDR3: CASSLGRDEQYF. The CDR3 coding sequence is TGTGCCAGCAGCTTGGGGCGCGACGAGCAGTACTTC.